Following are 22 T cell receptor beta chains from one sample sequenced in a study of blood T cell repertoires in COVID-19. Some clones are missing from TCRdb's copy, which holds only in-frame ones; the method was immunoSEQ multiplex PCR. This sample has fewer than 350,000 clones, with just under 90% found just once. Material for sequencing was PBMCs or T cells enriched from blood (not recorded which). The receptors shown here come from a woman in her 30s with acute COVID-19.

The chain is built from TRBV24-1 and TRBJ2-5; possibly TRBD1 for D (6 bases). Germline assignment: CDR1 KGHDR and CDR2 SFDVKD. V lost 1 base and J lost 1, with 12 bases in between. The CDR3 spans 16 residues. The CDR3 loop reads CATSDFSLTGQETQYF. CDR3 sequence (DNA): TGTGCCACCAGTGATTTCTCCTTGACAGGCCAAGAGACCCAGTACTTC.

The chain couples TRBV28 to TRBJ1-5; no firm D call. The germline V gene has CDR1 MDHEN and CDR2 SYDVKM. Trimming left V 11 bases short and J 7 bases short, with 15 bases between. The CDR3 runs 12 residues. The CDR3: CASARGRQPQHF. The CDR3 nucleotides are TGTGCCTCTGCTCGTGGGCGCCAGCCCCAGCATTTT.

This chain joins TRBV6-5 and TRBJ2-7; the D is unclear. The CDR3 has 15 amino acids. Per germline, CDR1 MNHEY and CDR2 SVGAGI. The V end lost 5 bases, the J end lost 5 bases, and 19 bases lay between the germline ends. CDR3 loop: CASSRGDRSRNEQYF. The CDR3 DNA reads TGTGCCAGCAGTCGAGGAGACCGCAGCCGGAACGAGCAGTACTTC.

In this sample, this clone turned up once. The chain couples TRBV19 to TRBJ2-1; D might be TRBD1 (6 bases). The V end lost 2 bases, the J end lost 2 bases, and 13 bases lay between the germline ends. Germline lookup yields CDR1 LNHDA and CDR2 SQIVND (reference sequence). The CDR3 contains 16 residues. The CDR3 bases are TGTGCCAGTAGTATATCGGCAGGGGACGCCTACAATGAGCAGTTCTTC. The encoded protein is CASSISAGDAYNEQFF.

The chain carries TRBV24-1 and TRBJ1-1; tentatively, D is TRBD1 (5 bases). The CDR3 has 12 amino acids. V was cut by 2 bases and J by 10 bases, with 10 bases left in between. Germline V gene sequence: CDR1 KGHDR, CDR2 SFDVKD. In DNA, the CDR3 is TGTGCCACCAGTGATTCCGGGGGAGTAGCTTTCTTT. Its protein is CATSDSGGVAFF.

In this sample, this clone turned up once. The rearrangement uses TRBV28 and TRBJ1-4; 10 nucleotides agree with TRBD1. Germline values: CDR1 MDHEN, CDR2 SYDVKM. V lost 2 bases to trimming and J lost 8 bases; unmatched junction nucleotides: 5. This CDR3 has 15 amino acids. The CDR3 loop is CASSLDRGPLEKLFF. As DNA, the CDR3 is TGTGCCAGCAGTTTAGACAGGGGGCCTCTAGAAAAACTGTTTTTT.

The chain is built from TRBV29-1 and TRBJ1-5; 10 bases line up with TRBD1. With 4 bases clipped from V and 4 bases from J, the junction kept 4 bases outside the gene matches. CDR3 size: 14 residues. Germline-derived CDR1 and CDR2 are SQVTM and ANQGSEA. CDR3 nucleotide sequence: TGCAGCGTTGGGGGACAGGGGTTAAATCAGCCCCAGCATTTT. This encodes CSVGGQGLNQPQHF.

V usage is TRBV15 and J usage is TRBJ2-1; 9 positions match TRBD1. V shed 0 bases, J shed 6 bases, and the junction held 0 bases outside the gene matches. Looked up from germline, CDR1 is LNHNV and CDR2 is YYDKDF (reference sequence). The length of the CDR3 is 14 residues. The CDR3 region has the DNA TGTGCCACCAGCAGAGAGACAGGGGGCAATGAGCAGTTCTTC. It specifies CATSRETGGNEQFF.

The rearrangement uses TRBV18 and TRBJ2-4, with 7 bases fitting TRBD1. The CDR3 is 18 residues long. The V segment lost 3 bases and the J segment 1 base; nucleotides outside the gene matches: 12. Germline CDR1 and CDR2: KGHSH and LQKENI. As DNA, the CDR3 is TGTGCCAGCTCACCCCCAGGCGACAGGGTCGGGGCCAAAAACATTCAGTACTTC. As protein: CASSPPGDRVGAKNIQYF.

V gene TRBV30 combines with J gene TRBJ2-2, with D maybe TRBD1 (5 bases). Looked up from germline, CDR1 is GTSNPN and CDR2 is SVGIG (reference sequence). The CDR3 is 15 amino acids. The V gene lost 7 bases and the J gene lost 3 bases, with 18 bases spanning the gap. The CDR3 loop is CASNARGRDTGELFF. The CDR3 DNA is TGTGCCTCAAACGCTAGGGGAAGGGACACCGGGGAGCTGTTTTTT.

The chain uses TRBV5-6 and TRBJ2-3, with 7 bases identical to TRBD1. The CDR3 contains 15 residues. J was trimmed by 4 bases and V by 4 bases; bases with no gene match: 9. The germline V gene has CDR1 SGHDT and CDR2 YYEEEE. For the CDR3, the DNA is TGTGCCAGCAGCCTGGGGACAGCCGGGGCAGATACGCAGTATTTT. It codes for CASSLGTAGADTQYF.

This clone was found once. The genes are TRBV29-1 and TRBJ2-1; 14 bases line up with TRBD2. Germline lookup yields CDR1 SQVTM and CDR2 ANQGSEA. CDR3 length: 18 residues. V lost 7 bases and J lost 8; bases outside the gene matches: 19. In DNA form, the CDR3 reads TGCAGCGCCTACTCGCCTCAGGGGACTAGCGGGAGCATCGATGAGCAGTTCTTC. This translates into CSAYSPQGTSGSIDEQFF.

CDR3: CASSYGRENTDTQYF. CDR3 in DNA: TGTGCCAGCAGTTACGGGCGGGAAAACACAGATACGCAGTATTTT. This chain uses TRBV6-2 or TRBV6-3 with TRBJ2-3; D perhaps matches TRBD2 (6 bases). Trimming took off 2 bases at V and 2 bases at J, with 11 bases between the two ends. This CDR3 is 15 amino acids long. Looked up from germline, CDR1 is MNHEY and CDR2 is SVGEGT.

The chain has TRBV15 and TRBJ1-1, with a possible D match to TRBD1 (6 bases). The CDR3 length is 16 residues. V shed 1 base and J shed 3 bases, with 15 bases lying between them. Germline values: CDR1 LNHNV, CDR2 YYDKDF (reference sequence). CDR3 in amino acids: CATSRAWDTAHTEAFF. CDR3 in DNA: TGTGCCACCAGCAGAGCTTGGGACACAGCGCACACTGAAGCTTTCTTT.

The chain carries TRBV24-1 and TRBJ2-1; the match to TRBD2 covers 8 bases. The CDR3 is 16 residues long. Germline CDR1 is KGHDR and CDR2 is SFDVKD. V shed 2 bases, J shed 1 base, and the junction held 3 bases outside the gene matches. The CDR3 DNA reads as TGTGCCACCAGTGATTCGGGGGGGTTTTCCTACAATGAGCAGTTCTTC. Protein sequence: CATSDSGGFSYNEQFF.

This clone appeared once. The chain employs TRBV7-8 and TRBJ2-1; possibly TRBD2 for D (6 bases). This CDR3 spans 16 amino acids. V was clipped by 0 bases and J by 9 bases, with 18 bases between them. CDR1 and CDR2 from the germline V gene are SGHVS and FQNEAQ. The CDR3, as DNA: TGTGCCAGCAGCTTAGCAGGGACTGGGGCCGGTGGTGAGCAGTTCTTC. Translated: CASSLAGTGAGGEQFF.

This chain joins TRBV30 and TRBJ1-1; D call uncertain. Per germline, CDR1 GTSNPN and CDR2 SVGIG (reference sequence). Trimming removed 4 bases at V and 2 bases at J, with 5 bases between. The CDR3 contains 11 residues. The CDR3 nucleotides read TGTGCCTGGAACAGTAACACTGAAGCTTTCTTT. Its protein is CAWNSNTEAFF.

The rearrangement joins TRBV15 to TRBJ2-1; TRBD1 matches at 7 bases. The CDR3 is made up of 16 amino acids. V shed 0 bases and J 7 bases; nucleotides not matched to a gene: 9. Germline CDR1 LNHNV, CDR2 YYDKDF (reference sequence). The CDR3 nucleotides read TGTGCCACCAGCAGAGATGGACCGGACAGGACAAATGAGCAGTTCTTC. It codes for CATSRDGPDRTNEQFF.

The V call is TRBV19, the J call TRBJ1-1; TRBD1 matches 8 bases. This CDR3 has 15 residues. The germline V gene encodes CDR1 LNHDA and CDR2 SQIVND (reference sequence). Unmatched junction bases numbered 5, after V lost 3 bases and J lost 2 bases. The CDR3 sequence is CASSILDRVNTEAFF. The CDR3 bases are TGTGCCAGTAGTATCCTGGACAGGGTAAACACTGAAGCTTTCTTT.

As regards this clone: The junction shows a germline mismatch at one end, possibly a read error. The CDR3 loop reads CASRRSIGGRAGNGKLFF. CDR3 DNA sequence: TGTGCCAGCAGACGTTCCATAGGGGGAAGGGCTGGTAATGGAAAACTGTTTTTT. The chain uses TRBV25-1 and TRBJ1-4; a weak D match, TRBD1 (6 bases). CDR1 MGHDK and CDR2 SYGVNS come from the germline V gene. The CDR3 totals 18 residues.

The chain links TRBV11-2 to TRBJ1-1; no definite D call. V was pared by 0 bases and J by 0 bases, with 8 bases between. CDR3 size: 15 residues. Per the germline V gene, CDR1 is SGHAT and CDR2 is FQNNGV. The CDR3 DNA reads as TGTGCCAGCAGCTTAGACGCGCCACTGAACACTGAAGCTTTCTTT. This codes for CASSLDAPLNTEAFF.

The V and J genes are TRBV7-8 and TRBJ1-1, with D perhaps matching TRBD1 (6 bases). Germline assignment: CDR1 SGHVS and CDR2 FQNEAQ. The CDR3 spans 13 residues. V was clipped by 10 bases and J by 6 bases, with 18 bases between them. CDR3 sequence: CAIGGRVVSEAFF. CDR3 DNA: TGTGCCATCGGGGGGCGTGTTGTTTCTGAAGCTTTCTTT.